A single sample gave rise to the 7 T cell receptor beta chains below, sequenced in a study of T cells in Graves' hyperthyroidism and ophthalmopathy. The TCR beta CDR3 regions underwent amplification using RNA transcripts as the source. The TCR CDR3 was amplified in a first-round RT-PCR using the HTBI primer set. TCRdb independently ran MiXCR on the multiplex PCR reads; one entry per CDR3 protein. The sample has hundreds of thousands of distinct CDR3 sequences; about 14% are singletons. The sequenced material came from blood. The receptors here all came from a young man with Graves' ophthalmopathy.

This clonotype showed up just a few times. This chain joins TRBV5-1 and TRBJ1-1; 9 nucleotides align to TRBD1. The CDR3 loop spans 16 amino acids. The germline V gene encodes CDR1 SGHRS and CDR2 YFSETQ. The junction had 10 bases not matched to a gene; V was cut back by 3 bases and J by 4 bases. CDR3 coding DNA: TGCGCCAGCAGCTGGGGACAGGGAGGGACCTCCACTGAAGCTTTCTTT. It is translated as CASSWGQGGTSTEAFF.

The chain joins TRBV6-1 to TRBJ2-5; 7 bases agree with TRBD1. Germline CDR1 MNHNS, CDR2 SASEGT. After removal of 10 bases from V and 4 bases from J, the junction contained 6 bases not matched to a gene. The CDR3 spans 12 residues. The CDR3, as DNA: TGTGCCACCCGGGACAGCGGAGAGACCCAGTACTTC. It encodes CATRDSGETQYF.

This clonotype was recorded many times. The genes are TRBV6-1 and TRBJ1-5; D remains unclear. The germline gives CDR1 MNHNS, CDR2 SASEGT. Trimming pared 1 base from V and 4 bases from J, leaving 11 bases between. The CDR3 contains 15 residues. The CDR3 loop is CASSEEAGLNQPQHF. The CDR3 region has the DNA TGTGCCAGCAGTGAAGAGGCAGGACTGAATCAGCCCCAGCATTTT.

The chain couples TRBV5-4 to TRBJ1-4; D may be TRBD1 (6 bases). Trimming shortened V by 4 bases and J by 7 bases, and 14 bases separated the two germline ends. Germline V gene lookup returns CDR1 SGHNT and CDR2 YYREEE (reference sequence). The CDR3 sequence is 14 residues long. The CDR3 sequence is CASSVQGVSEKLFF. The CDR3, as DNA: TGTGCCAGCAGCGTACAGGGTGTAAGTGAAAAACTGTTTTTT.

This clonotype was counted many times. The chain couples TRBV5-1 to TRBJ2-2; TRBD2 matches 10 bases. Germline assignment: CDR1 SGHRS and CDR2 YFSETQ. The CDR3 is made up of 17 amino acids. The J segment lost 3 bases and the V segment lost 5 bases, leaving 10 bases of the junction unmatched. The CDR3 DNA sequence: TGCGCCAGCAGTTCCATTGGGACTAGCGAGTACACCGGGGAGCTGTTTTTT. Its translation is CASSSIGTSEYTGELFF.

This clonotype was counted ten times or more. The chain has TRBV6-6 and TRBJ1-2; 12 bases line up with TRBD1. Germline lookup yields CDR1 MNHNY and CDR2 SVGAGI (reference sequence). V lost 0 bases, J lost 7 bases, and 3 bases stayed unmatched. This CDR3 contains 15 residues. This chain's CDR3 is CASSYSGTGGFGYTF. The CDR3 nucleotides read TGTGCCAGCAGTTACTCTGGGACAGGGGGCTTTGGCTACACCTTC.

The CDR3 is CASSLDRRSRGSSRETQYF. CDR3 nucleotides: TGTGCCAGCAGCTTAGATCGGCGAAGCAGGGGTTCATCAAGAGAGACCCAGTACTTC. The rearrangement links TRBV11-2 to TRBJ2-5, with D tentatively TRBD1 (6 bases). Trimming took off 0 bases at V and 4 bases at J, with 24 bases between the two ends. CDR1 and CDR2 (germline): SGHAT, FQNNGV. The length of the CDR3 is 19 residues.